This T cell receptor beta chain emerged from a study of T cell changes during pregnancy in multiple sclerosis. The CDR3 covers 15 residues. V dropped 3 bases and J dropped 4 bases, with 15 bases sitting between them. Germline V gene lookup returns CDR1 SGHTA and CDR2 FQGNSA. TCRdb's table, derived via immunoSEQ multiplex PCR, lists solely in-frame clones and lacks some. Of 100,000 or so clones listed, 91% are singletons. This receptor was obtained from a female donor with multiple sclerosis, enrolled in a pregnancy study. The V gene is TRBV7-2, the J gene TRBJ1-2; TRBD1 might be the D (5 bases). Sequencing was performed on peripheral blood, taken after pregnancy. The CDR3 DNA follows: TGTGCCAGCAGCTTTTTAGGACAATTCGGCTATGGCTACACCTTC. Translating gives CASSFLGQFGYGYTF. Supplemented by reference TRBV7-2 and TRBJ1-2, the full variable domain reads GAGVSQSPSNKVTEKGKDVELRCDPISGHTALYWYRQSLGQGLEFLIYFQGNSAPDKSGLPSDRFSAERTGGSVSTLTIQRTQQEDSAVYLCASSFLGQFGYGYTFGSGTRLTVV.